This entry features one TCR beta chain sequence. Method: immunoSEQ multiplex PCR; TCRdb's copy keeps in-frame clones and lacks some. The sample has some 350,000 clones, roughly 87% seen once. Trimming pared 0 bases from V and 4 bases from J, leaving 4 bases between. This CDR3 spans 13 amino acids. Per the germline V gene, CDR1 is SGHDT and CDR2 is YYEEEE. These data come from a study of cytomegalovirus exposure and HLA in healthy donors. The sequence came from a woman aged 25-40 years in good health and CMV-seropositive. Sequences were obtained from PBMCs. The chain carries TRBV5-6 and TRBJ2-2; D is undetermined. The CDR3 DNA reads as TGTGCCAGCAGCTTGGGTCCCACCGGGGAGCTGTTTTTT. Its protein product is CASSLGPTGELFF.